This T cell receptor beta chain was identified in a study of response to subunit inactivated influenza vaccine (dated by TCRdb to about 2018). As for the study more broadly: Deep quantitative profiling of the T cell receptor repertoire was used in the study to follow responses to a trivalent subunit inactivated influenza vaccine. Results the study describes overall, beyond this receptor: According to the authors, only a limited number of new T cells may be recruited by each seasonal influenza vaccination.

About this clonotype: Its antigen has not been determined. The input lacks base qualities; no much larger clone sits a single base away.

V is cut by 5 bases and J by 4 bases, and the space between the germline ends is 14 bases. The CDR3, cysteine through phenylalanine, is 15 amino acids long. The DNA shown is the 45-base CDR3, in frame from base 1. Library generation was performed with RT-PCR. Sequencing used an Illumina HiSeq 2500. TCRdb cleaned the public reads at Q25 with fastp, built clones with MiXCR and kept in-frame beta chains. Rows are unified per CDR3 protein, each entry keeping the most common DNA and genes. Within this sample are about 530,000 distinct CDR3 sequences, with approximately 12% of them counted one time only. Approximately 10% of the sample rests with the top ten.

The source material was PBMCs from blood, sampled on the day of vaccination. This receptor was taken from a man over 45 who received an inactivated influenza vaccine. Donor details come from another sample of the same person, matched by shared clones. This chain is built from TRBV12-3 or TRBV12-4 and TRBJ2-2, with TRBD1 tentatively as D gene (6 bases match). CDR3 reads: CASSKQGASTGELFF. The nucleotides read TGTGCCAGCAGTAAACAGGGAGCGTCCACCGGGGAGCTGTTTTTT.